Following are 9 T cell receptor beta chains from one sample sequenced in a study of shared clonotypes between healthy human individuals. Assay used: immunoSEQ multiplex PCR; TCRdb lists only in-frame clones, some missing. The sample contains roughly 2.6 million clones, just over 90% of which appear only once. Sequenced sample: naive CD4+ T cells sorted from blood. Documented subset: CD45RA+ positively selected. The receptor source for this set is a man in his late teens or twenties in good health.

This rearrangement joins TRBV4-3 to TRBJ2-2; D unresolved. The CDR3 is 16 amino acids. The ends were cut back, 3 bases at V and 2 bases at J, with 13 bases in the middle. CDR1 is LGHNA, CDR2 YSLEER, per germline. DNA for the CDR3: TGCGCCAGCAGCCATAACCGGGCCACTAACACCGGGGAGCTGTTTTTT. The encoded protein is CASSHNRATNTGELFF.

CDR3 coding DNA: TGTGCCAGCAGCTTAGAGTTGGGGCAGGGCGGCGGCTACACCTTC. It codes for CASSLELGQGGGYTF. This chain uses TRBV13 with TRBJ1-2, with D possibly matching TRBD1 (5 bases). This CDR3 is 15 amino acids long. V lost 1 base and J 8 bases, leaving 17 bases between the germline ends. Germline CDR1 and CDR2: PRHDT and FYEKMQ (reference sequence). The full variable domain, rest sourced from reference TRBV13 and TRBJ1-2, is AAGVIQSPRHLIKEKRETATLKCYPIPRHDTVYWYQQGPGQDPQFLISFYEKMQSDKGSIPDRFSAQQFSDYHSELNMSSLELGDSALYFCASSLELGQGGGYTFGSGTRLTVV.

CDR3 protein: CASSSWARVGLNEQFF. The CDR3 nucleotides are TGTGCCAGCAGCTCGTGGGCCCGGGTCGGTTTGAATGAGCAGTTCTTC. The chain links TRBV5-6 to TRBJ2-1; D is unresolved. The CDR3 has 16 amino acids. Germline V gene lookup returns CDR1 SGHDT and CDR2 YYEEEE. Trimming took 3 bases from V and 7 from J, leaving 20 bases between them.

This chain connects TRBV4-3 to TRBJ1-1; D is perhaps TRBD1 (5 bases). Deletions cut 5 bases from V and 11 bases from J, with 12 bases between. The CDR3 totals 11 residues. Germline-derived CDR1 and CDR2 are LGHNA and YSLEER. CDR3 sequence reads: CASSSRVSAFF. CDR3 coding DNA: TGCGCCAGCAGCTCCAGGGTTAGCGCTTTCTTT.

The V call is TRBV21-1, the J call TRBJ1-6; no check of the table's D call, TRBD1, against the DNA was made. TRBV21-1 is a pseudogene locus. The CDR3 covers 16 residues. DNA for the CDR3: TGTGCCAGCAGCATGAAGGACAGGGACTATAATTCACCCCTCCACTTT. Protein product: CASSMKDRDYNSPLHF.

The table lists this clone with a count of one. The chain couples TRBV28 to TRBJ1-2, with TRBD1 identical over 11 bases. V lost 4 bases to trimming and J lost 4 bases; unmatched junction nucleotides: 11. This CDR3 has 17 residues. The V gene's germline CDR1 is MDHEN and CDR2 SYDVKM. CDR3: CASSSQAGQGGFYGYTF. DNA for the CDR3: TGTGCCAGCAGTTCCCAGGCGGGACAGGGGGGATTCTATGGCTACACCTTC.

The V call is TRBV5-5, the J call TRBJ2-5; D possibly uses TRBD1 or TRBD2 (5 bases each). The ends were cut back, 4 bases at V and 2 bases at J, with 18 bases in the middle. This CDR3 comprises 16 residues. Germline CDR1 is SGHKS and CDR2 is YYEKEE (reference sequence). The CDR3 bases are TGTGCCAGCAGCGCGCTAGGGACGGCATTTCAAGAGACCCAGTACTTC. This translates into CASSALGTAFQETQYF. The entire variable domain, with the rest obtained from reference TRBV5-5 and TRBJ2-5, is as follows: DAGVTQSPTHLIKTRGQQVTLRCSPISGHKSVSWYQQVLGQGPQFIFQYYEKEERGRGNFPDRFSARQFPNYSSELNVNALLLGDSALYLCASSALGTAFQETQYFGPGTRLLVL.

The chain joins TRBV11-2 to TRBJ2-7; perhaps TRBD2 as D (5 bases). CDR1 and CDR2 from the germline V gene are SGHAT and FQNNGV. V was shortened by 5 bases and J by 1 base, with 12 bases between the two germline ends. CDR3 length: 14 residues. In DNA, the CDR3 is TGTGCCAGCAGCCCGAGGGCGGATTCCTACGAGCAGTACTTC. Translating it yields CASSPRADSYEQYF.

The rearrangement joins TRBV6-6 to TRBJ2-3; 7 nucleotides line up with TRBD2. The CDR3 has 15 amino acids. The J segment lost 4 bases and the V segment lost 4 bases, leaving 8 bases of the junction unmatched. Per the germline V gene, CDR1 is MNHNY and CDR2 is SVGAGI (reference sequence). The CDR3 coding sequence is TGTGCCAGCAGTTTCGTGGGAGGGCCCTCAGATACGCAGTATTTT. It encodes CASSFVGGPSDTQYF.